This paragraph covers one TCR beta chain sequence. The antigen remains undetermined. The germline gives CDR1 SGHVS, CDR2 FQNEAQ. The length of the CDR3 is 16 residues. V was trimmed by 2 bases and J by 4 bases, leaving 15 bases between them. Every TCR cDNA molecule bore a unique molecular identifier. TCRdb reprocessed the 5' RACE reads via MiXCR and lists one record per CDR3 protein. The data contain tens of thousands of distinct CDR3 sequences, approximately 6% of them seen just once; the ten biggest clones take up roughly 15%. This entry comes from a study of spatial heterogeneity in lung cancer. Time point described: sample taken at primary tumor resection. Whole RNA, isolated from tumor, nontumor lung or frozen PBMC, was sequenced without prior sorting. General study results and limits: Blood contained ubiquitous expanded tumor TCRs more at resection than at follow-up.

The clonotype was recovered from a female donor with early-stage non-small cell lung cancer. The input for sequencing was PBMCs, taken at surgery. V gene TRBV7-8 combines with J gene TRBJ2-1; a possible D gene is TRBD2 (6 bases). CDR3 nucleotides: TGTGCCAGCAGCTTAAGGCGTCTAGCGCGTTACAATGAGCAGTTCTTC. Translated, it gives CASSLRRLARYNEQFF.